The 10 T cell receptor beta chains listed next were all sequenced from one sample in a study of T cell responses to AZD1222 COVID-19 vaccine (TCRdb year 2021). The time point label for this specimen denotes: baseline before first vaccination. The library was generated by the immunoSEQ multiplex PCR assay. Sourced from immuneACCESS, this table was stored by TCRdb with only in-frame sequences that have V and J called. A share of the clones is absent; for the studies checked, an unresolved V gene accounts for under half, and the remainder has no known explanation. The sample table contains over 100,000 clones; only one count was recorded for 85% to 90% of them. Jointly, the top ten make up around 24% of the sample. This sample comprised peripheral blood, obtained on day 0 of AZD1222 vaccination. All receptors come from an adult in good health.

This clone was recorded a few times. The chain couples TRBV3-1 (or the pseudogene TRBV3-2) to TRBJ2-7; the D is unclear. The germline V gene encodes CDR1 LGHDT and CDR2 YNNKEL (reference sequence). The CDR3 sequence is 14 residues long. Trimming removed 0 bases at V and 2 bases at J, with 8 bases between. CDR3 nucleotide sequence: TGTGCCAGCAGCCAAGACGCTGATCCCTACGAGCAGTACTTC. Its translation is CASSQDADPYEQYF.

The CDR3 nucleotides are TGTGCCAGCAGCCTGGACAGGGTGCATGGCTACACCTTC. Its protein is CASSLDRVHGYTF. The rearrangement uses TRBV11-3 and TRBJ1-2, with TRBD1 identical over 8 bases. V gave up 5 bases and J gave up 6 bases; unmatched junction bases: 5. Germline lookup yields CDR1 SGHNT and CDR2 YENEEA. The CDR3 runs 13 residues.

The J gene is TRBJ2-7, the V gene TRBV6-2 or TRBV6-3, with D perhaps given as TRBD1 or TRBD2 (6 bases each). CDR3 length: 14 residues. Trimming removed 6 bases at V and 4 bases at J, with 16 bases between. Germline CDR1 is MNHEY and CDR2 is SVGEGT. CDR3 region: CASSLGGMVYEQYF. Written as DNA, the CDR3 is TGTGCCAGCAGCCTCGGGGGCATGGTTTACGAGCAGTACTTC.

This chain links TRBV6-5 with TRBJ1-2, with a tentative D call TRBD1 (6 bases). CDR1 and CDR2 from the germline V gene are MNHEY and SVGAGI. The V end lost 5 bases, the J end lost 8 bases, and 12 bases lay between the germline ends. The CDR3 is 12 residues long. This CDR3 reads CASSTQGGGYTF. The DNA of the CDR3 is TGTGCCAGCAGTACACAGGGAGGAGGCTACACCTTC.

The rearrangement uses TRBV28 and TRBJ2-2, with D perhaps being TRBD1 or TRBD2 (6 bases each). V lost 5 bases and J 5 bases, leaving 18 bases between the germline ends. Germline CDR1 is MDHEN and CDR2 is SYDVKM. CDR3 length: 16 amino acids. The CDR3 spells CASSTTGGGGTGELFF. The CDR3 DNA reads as TGTGCCAGCAGTACCACCGGGGGCGGTGGTACCGGGGAGCTGTTTTTT.

The V gene is TRBV6-5, the J gene TRBJ2-7; perhaps TRBD1 as D (6 bases). Germline assignment: CDR1 MNHEY and CDR2 SVGAGI. This CDR3 is built from 14 residues. The V end was cut by 2 bases, the J end by 0 bases, with 8 bases between. CDR3 in amino acids: CASSYQGSSYEQYF. For the CDR3, the DNA is TGTGCCAGCAGTTACCAGGGGAGCTCCTACGAGCAGTACTTC.

There are a few counts of this clone. J is TRBJ1-4 and V is TRBV4-3, with 9 bases identical to TRBD1. The CDR3 covers 16 residues. Trimming at V came to 0 bases and at J to 10 bases, leaving 9 bases not matched to a gene. The germline CDR1 and CDR2 sequences are LGHNA and YSLEER. CDR3 sequence: CASSQDGGTGLGKLFF. Written as DNA, the CDR3 is TGCGCCAGCAGCCAAGATGGGGGGACAGGGTTGGGAAAACTGTTTTTT.

J is TRBJ2-1 and V is TRBV11-2; D unclear. This CDR3 region has 14 residues. Germline V lookup: CDR1 SGHAT, CDR2 FQNNGV. Trimming took 1 base from V and 10 from J, leaving 14 bases between them. CDR3 residues: CASSLGAHGKEQFF. CDR3 coding DNA: TGTGCCAGCAGCTTAGGGGCACACGGCAAGGAGCAGTTCTTC.

This clone was picked up a small number of times. The V and J genes are TRBV5-1 and TRBJ2-7; no firm D call. CDR1 and CDR2 (germline): SGHRS, YFSETQ. The CDR3 is 13 residues long. Between the trimmed V and J ends, which lost 1 base and 7 bases, there was a span of 12 bases. The CDR3 nucleotides read TGCGCCAGCAGCTTGACCGATTTCAGGGAGCAGTACTTC. This gives the protein CASSLTDFREQYF.

V gene TRBV4-3 combines with J gene TRBJ2-1; 8 positions agree with TRBD1. In germline, CDR1 is LGHNA, CDR2 YSLEER. The trim removed 0 bases at V and 4 bases at J, leaving 5 bases unmatched. This CDR3 contains 16 residues. CDR3 sequence (DNA): TGCGCCAGCAGCCAAGAGCCAGGGGGCGGGTACAATGAGCAGTTCTTC. This codes for CASSQEPGGGYNEQFF.